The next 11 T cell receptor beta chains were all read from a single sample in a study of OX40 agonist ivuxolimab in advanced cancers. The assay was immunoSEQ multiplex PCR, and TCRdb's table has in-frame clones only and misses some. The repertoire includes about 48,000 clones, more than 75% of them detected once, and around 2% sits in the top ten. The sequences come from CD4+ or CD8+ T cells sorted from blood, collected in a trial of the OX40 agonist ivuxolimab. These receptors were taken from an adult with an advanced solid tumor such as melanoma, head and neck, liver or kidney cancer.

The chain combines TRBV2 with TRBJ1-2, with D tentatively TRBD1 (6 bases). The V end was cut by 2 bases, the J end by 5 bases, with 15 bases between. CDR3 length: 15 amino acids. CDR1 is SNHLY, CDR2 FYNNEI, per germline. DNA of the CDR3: TGTGCCAGCAGTGAATTAACAGGGTCGAGATATGGCTACACCTTC. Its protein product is CASSELTGSRYGYTF.

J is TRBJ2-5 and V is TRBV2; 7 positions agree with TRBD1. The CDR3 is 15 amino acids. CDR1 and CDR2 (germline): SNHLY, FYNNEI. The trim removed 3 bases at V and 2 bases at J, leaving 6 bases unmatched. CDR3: CASSDETGQQETQYF. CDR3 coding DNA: TGTGCCAGCAGTGACGAGACAGGGCAACAAGAGACCCAGTACTTC.

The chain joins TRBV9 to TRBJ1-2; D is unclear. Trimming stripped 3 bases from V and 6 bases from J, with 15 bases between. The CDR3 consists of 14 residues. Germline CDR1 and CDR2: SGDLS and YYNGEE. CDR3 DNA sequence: TGTGCCAGCAGCGCAGACATCGACCGAGATGGCTACACCTTC. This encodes CASSADIDRDGYTF.

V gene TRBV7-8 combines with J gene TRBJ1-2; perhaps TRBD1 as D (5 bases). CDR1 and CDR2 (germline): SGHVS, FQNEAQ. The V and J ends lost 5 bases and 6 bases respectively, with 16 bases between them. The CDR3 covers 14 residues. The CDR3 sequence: CASSQQGAVNGYTF. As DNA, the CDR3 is TGTGCCAGCAGCCAGCAAGGGGCGGTTAATGGCTACACCTTC.

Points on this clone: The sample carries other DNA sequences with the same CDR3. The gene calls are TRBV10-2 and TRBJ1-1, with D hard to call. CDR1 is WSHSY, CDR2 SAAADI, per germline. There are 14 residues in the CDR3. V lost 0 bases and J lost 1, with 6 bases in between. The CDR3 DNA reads TGCGCCAGCAGTGAGTCTGGAGAGAACACTGAAGCTTTCTTT. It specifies CASSESGENTEAFF.

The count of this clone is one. Here the CDR3 reads CASSDRGGETQYF. The CDR3 region has the DNA TGTGCCAGTAGTGACCGGGGGGGAGAGACCCAGTACTTC. The chain employs TRBV19 and TRBJ2-5, with TRBD2 identical over 8 bases. V shed 5 bases, J shed 4 bases, and the junction held 3 bases outside the gene matches. From germline, CDR1 is LNHDA and CDR2 SQIVND (reference sequence). This CDR3 comprises 13 residues.

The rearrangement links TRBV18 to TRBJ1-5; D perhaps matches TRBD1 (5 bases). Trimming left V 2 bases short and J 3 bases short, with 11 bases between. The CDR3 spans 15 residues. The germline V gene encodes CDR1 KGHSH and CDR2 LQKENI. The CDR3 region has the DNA TGTGCCAGCTCACCAGGGGCCACAAACAATCAGCCCCAGCATTTT. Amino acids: CASSPGATNNQPQHF.

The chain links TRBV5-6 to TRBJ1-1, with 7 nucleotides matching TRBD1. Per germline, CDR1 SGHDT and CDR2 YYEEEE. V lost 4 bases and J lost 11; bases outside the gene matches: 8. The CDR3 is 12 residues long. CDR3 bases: TGTGCCAGCAGCAGAAAGACAGGGAGGGCTTTCTTT. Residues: CASSRKTGRAFF. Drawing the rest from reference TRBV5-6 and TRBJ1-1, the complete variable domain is DAGVTQSPTHLIKTRGQQVTLRCSPKSGHDTVSWYQQALGQGPQFIFQYYEEEERQRGNFPDRFSGHQFPNYSSELNVNALLLGDSALYLCASSRKTGRAFFGQGTRLTVV.

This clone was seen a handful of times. The CDR3 sequence: CASVRGQAGDTQYF. The CDR3 DNA follows: TGTGCCAGCGTTCGGGGACAGGCGGGAGATACGCAGTATTTT. The chain combines TRBV6-1 with TRBJ2-3, with 8 bases identical to TRBD1. This CDR3 region has 14 residues. Germline assignment: CDR1 MNHNS and CDR2 SASEGT. V lost 8 bases to trimming and J lost 5 bases; unmatched junction nucleotides: 9.

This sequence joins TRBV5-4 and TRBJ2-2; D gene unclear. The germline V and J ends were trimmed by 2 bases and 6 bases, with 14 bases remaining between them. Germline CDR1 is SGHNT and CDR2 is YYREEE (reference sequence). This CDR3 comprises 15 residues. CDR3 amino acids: CASSFGAKHAGELFF. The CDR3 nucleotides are TGTGCCAGCAGCTTCGGAGCGAAGCACGCCGGGGAGCTGTTTTTT.

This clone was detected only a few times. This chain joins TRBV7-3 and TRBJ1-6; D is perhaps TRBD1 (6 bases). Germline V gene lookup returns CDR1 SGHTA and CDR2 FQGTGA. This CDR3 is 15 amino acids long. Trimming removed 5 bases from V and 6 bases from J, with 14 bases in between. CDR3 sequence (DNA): TGTGCCAGCAGCCTACAGGGTCTGGGTAATTCACCCCTCCACTTT. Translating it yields CASSLQGLGNSPLHF.